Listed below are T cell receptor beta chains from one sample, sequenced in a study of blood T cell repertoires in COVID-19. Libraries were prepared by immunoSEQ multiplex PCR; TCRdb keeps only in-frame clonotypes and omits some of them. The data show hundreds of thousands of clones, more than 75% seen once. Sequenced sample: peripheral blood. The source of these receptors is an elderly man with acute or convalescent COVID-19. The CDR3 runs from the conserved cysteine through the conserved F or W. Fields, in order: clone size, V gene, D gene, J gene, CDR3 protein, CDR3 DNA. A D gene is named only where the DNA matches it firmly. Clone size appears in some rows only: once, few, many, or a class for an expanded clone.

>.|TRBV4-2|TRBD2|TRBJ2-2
CASSQDRRAGVSSRAGELFF
TGTGCCAGCAGCCAAGACCGTAGAGCGGGAGTTTCTTCTAGGGCCGGGGAGCTGTTTTTT
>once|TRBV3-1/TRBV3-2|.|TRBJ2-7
CASSLPGGRTNEQYF
TGTGCCAGCAGCCTACCTGGCGGGCGTACTAACGAGCAGTACTTC
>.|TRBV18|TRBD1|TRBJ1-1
CASSPGTGGMNTEAFF
TGTGCCAGCTCACCAGGGACAGGGGGTATGAACACTGAAGCTTTCTTT
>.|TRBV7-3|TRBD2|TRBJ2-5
CASSQVAGAQETQYF
TGTGCCAGCAGCCAAGTAGCGGGAGCCCAAGAGACCCAGTACTTC
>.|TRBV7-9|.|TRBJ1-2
CASSPQTGAYGYTF
TGTGCCAGCAGCCCCCAGACAGGAGCCTATGGCTACACCTTC
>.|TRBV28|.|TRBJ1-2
CASSLINIGQGDGYTF
TGTGCCAGCAGTTTAATTAATATTGGGCAGGGCGACGGCTACACCTTC
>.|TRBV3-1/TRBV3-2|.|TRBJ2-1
CASSQSGNEQFF
TGTGCCAGCAGCCAATCGGGGAATGAGCAGTTCTTC
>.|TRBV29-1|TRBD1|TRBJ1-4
CSVATGILSEKLFF
TGCAGCGTTGCGACAGGGATCCTAAGCGAAAAACTGTTTTTT
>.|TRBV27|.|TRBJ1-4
CASKGPRREKLFF
TGTGCCAGCAAAGGCCCTAGGCGTGAAAAACTGTTTTTT
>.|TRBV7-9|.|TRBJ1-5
CASSLQGGSNQPQHF
TGTGCCAGCAGCTTACAGGGAGGGAGCAATCAGCCCCAGCATTTT
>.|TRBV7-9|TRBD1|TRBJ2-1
CASSTGQTGASYNEQFF
TGTGCCAGCAGCACAGGCCAGACAGGGGCCTCCTACAATGAGCAGTTCTTC
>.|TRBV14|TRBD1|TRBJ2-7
CASRFTGTGSEQYF
TGTGCCAGCAGATTTACCGGGACAGGGAGTGAGCAGTACTTC
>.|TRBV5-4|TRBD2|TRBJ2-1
CASSMYGTSGDNEQFF
TGTGCCAGCAGCATGTACGGGACTAGCGGGGACAATGAGCAGTTCTTC
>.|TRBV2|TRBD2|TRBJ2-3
CASSENAGVADTQYF
TGTGCCAGCAGTGAAAATGCGGGAGTGGCAGATACGCAGTATTTT
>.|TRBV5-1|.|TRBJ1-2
CASSLQGYGYTF
TGCGCCAGCAGCTTACAGGGCTATGGCTACACCTTC
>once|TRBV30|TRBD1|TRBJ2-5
CAWTGGWQETQYF
TGTGCCTGGACAGGGGGTTGGCAAGAGACCCAGTACTTC
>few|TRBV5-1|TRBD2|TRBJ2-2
CASSLAGRTTGELFF
TGCGCCAGCAGCTTGGCCGGGAGGACCACCGGGGAGCTGTTTTTT
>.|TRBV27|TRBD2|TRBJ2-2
CTSSLSLAGNTGELFF
TGTACCAGCAGTTTGAGTCTAGCGGGGAACACCGGGGAGCTGTTTTTT
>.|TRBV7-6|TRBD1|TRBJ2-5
CASRFNQAGGETQYF
TGTGCCAGCAGATTCAACCAGGCAGGGGGAGAGACCCAGTACTTC
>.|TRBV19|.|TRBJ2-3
CASRMKRAPEYTDTQYF
TGTGCCAGTAGGATGAAGCGGGCCCCAGAGTACACAGATACGCAGTATTTT
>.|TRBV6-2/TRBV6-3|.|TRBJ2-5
CASSYPTMGSEQETQYF
TGTGCCAGCAGTTACCCGACTATGGGGTCGGAACAAGAGACCCAGTACTTC
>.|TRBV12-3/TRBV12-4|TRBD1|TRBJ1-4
CASSDRARVVF
TGTGCCAGCAGTGACAGGGCCCGGGTTGTCTTT
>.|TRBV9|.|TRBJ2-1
CASSVDAKVWGTHNEQFF
TGTGCCAGCAGCGTAGATGCTAAGGTGTGGGGGACTCACAATGAGCAGTTCTTC
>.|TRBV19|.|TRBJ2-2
CASSRGRNTGELFF
TGTGCCAGTAGTCGGGGGAGGAACACCGGGGAGCTGTTTTTT
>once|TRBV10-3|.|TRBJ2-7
CAISEPKLVEQYF
TGTGCCATCAGTGAGCCGAAGCTAGTAGAGCAGTACTTC
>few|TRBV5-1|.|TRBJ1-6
CASRFGVANSPLHF
TGCGCCAGCAGATTCGGGGTGGCTAATTCACCCCTCCACTTT
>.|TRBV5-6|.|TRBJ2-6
CASSFSGLGLSGANVLTF
TGTGCCAGCAGCTTCTCCGGACTGGGTCTCTCTGGGGCCAACGTCCTGACTTTC
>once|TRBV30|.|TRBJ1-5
CAWSVPSGQPQHF
TGTGCCTGGAGTGTACCCTCAGGGCAGCCCCAGCATTTT
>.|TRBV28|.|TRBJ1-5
CASSLAGFDRNQPQHF
TGTGCCAGCAGTTTGGCAGGGTTCGATCGCAATCAGCCCCAGCATTTT
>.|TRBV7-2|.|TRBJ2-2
CAGSKAGTGELFF
TGTGCCGGCAGTAAAGCGGGCACCGGGGAGCTGTTTTTT
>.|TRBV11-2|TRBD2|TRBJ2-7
CASSSSMVAGNEQYF
TGTGCCAGCAGCTCATCGATGGTAGCGGGCAACGAGCAGTACTTC
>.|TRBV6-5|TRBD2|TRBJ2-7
CASRGLAGGYEQYF
TGTGCCAGCAGGGGACTAGCGGGAGGCTACGAGCAGTACTTC
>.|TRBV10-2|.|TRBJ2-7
CASERAYEQYF
TGCGCCAGCGAACGGGCCTACGAGCAGTACTTC
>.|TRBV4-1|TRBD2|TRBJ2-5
CASSPRTSGEAQYF
TGCGCCAGCAGCCCACGGACTAGTGGAGAGGCCCAGTACTTC
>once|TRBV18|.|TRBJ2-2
CASKETGNTGELFF
TGTGCCAGTAAGGAGACTGGGAACACCGGGGAGCTGTTTTTT
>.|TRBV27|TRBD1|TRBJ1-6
CASSTSDRAGNRSPLHF
TGTGCCAGCAGTACCTCGGACAGGGCGGGGAATAGGTCACCCCTCCACTTT
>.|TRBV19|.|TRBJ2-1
CASSTRRQGHEQFF
TGTGCCAGTAGCACCAGACGCCAGGGCCATGAGCAGTTCTTC
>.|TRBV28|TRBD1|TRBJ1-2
CASSINRGRVYGYTF
TGTGCCAGCAGTATCAACAGGGGGCGCGTCTATGGCTACACCTTC
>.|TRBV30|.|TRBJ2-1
CAWTGEIYYNEQFF
TGTGCCTGGACGGGAGAAATCTACTACAATGAGCAGTTCTTC
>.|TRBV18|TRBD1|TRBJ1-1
CASSPAGGITEAFF
TGTGCCAGCTCACCGGCAGGGGGCATCACTGAAGCTTTCTTT
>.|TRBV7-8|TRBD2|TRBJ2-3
CASSTAGLTDTQYF
TGTGCCAGCAGCACAGCGGGACTCACAGATACGCAGTATTTT
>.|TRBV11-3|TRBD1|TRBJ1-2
CASTPGQGVYGYTF
TGTGCCAGCACACCGGGACAGGGTGTCTATGGCTACACCTTC
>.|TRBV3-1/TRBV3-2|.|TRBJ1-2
CASSHGYGYTF
TGTGCCAGCAGCCACGGCTATGGCTACACCTTC